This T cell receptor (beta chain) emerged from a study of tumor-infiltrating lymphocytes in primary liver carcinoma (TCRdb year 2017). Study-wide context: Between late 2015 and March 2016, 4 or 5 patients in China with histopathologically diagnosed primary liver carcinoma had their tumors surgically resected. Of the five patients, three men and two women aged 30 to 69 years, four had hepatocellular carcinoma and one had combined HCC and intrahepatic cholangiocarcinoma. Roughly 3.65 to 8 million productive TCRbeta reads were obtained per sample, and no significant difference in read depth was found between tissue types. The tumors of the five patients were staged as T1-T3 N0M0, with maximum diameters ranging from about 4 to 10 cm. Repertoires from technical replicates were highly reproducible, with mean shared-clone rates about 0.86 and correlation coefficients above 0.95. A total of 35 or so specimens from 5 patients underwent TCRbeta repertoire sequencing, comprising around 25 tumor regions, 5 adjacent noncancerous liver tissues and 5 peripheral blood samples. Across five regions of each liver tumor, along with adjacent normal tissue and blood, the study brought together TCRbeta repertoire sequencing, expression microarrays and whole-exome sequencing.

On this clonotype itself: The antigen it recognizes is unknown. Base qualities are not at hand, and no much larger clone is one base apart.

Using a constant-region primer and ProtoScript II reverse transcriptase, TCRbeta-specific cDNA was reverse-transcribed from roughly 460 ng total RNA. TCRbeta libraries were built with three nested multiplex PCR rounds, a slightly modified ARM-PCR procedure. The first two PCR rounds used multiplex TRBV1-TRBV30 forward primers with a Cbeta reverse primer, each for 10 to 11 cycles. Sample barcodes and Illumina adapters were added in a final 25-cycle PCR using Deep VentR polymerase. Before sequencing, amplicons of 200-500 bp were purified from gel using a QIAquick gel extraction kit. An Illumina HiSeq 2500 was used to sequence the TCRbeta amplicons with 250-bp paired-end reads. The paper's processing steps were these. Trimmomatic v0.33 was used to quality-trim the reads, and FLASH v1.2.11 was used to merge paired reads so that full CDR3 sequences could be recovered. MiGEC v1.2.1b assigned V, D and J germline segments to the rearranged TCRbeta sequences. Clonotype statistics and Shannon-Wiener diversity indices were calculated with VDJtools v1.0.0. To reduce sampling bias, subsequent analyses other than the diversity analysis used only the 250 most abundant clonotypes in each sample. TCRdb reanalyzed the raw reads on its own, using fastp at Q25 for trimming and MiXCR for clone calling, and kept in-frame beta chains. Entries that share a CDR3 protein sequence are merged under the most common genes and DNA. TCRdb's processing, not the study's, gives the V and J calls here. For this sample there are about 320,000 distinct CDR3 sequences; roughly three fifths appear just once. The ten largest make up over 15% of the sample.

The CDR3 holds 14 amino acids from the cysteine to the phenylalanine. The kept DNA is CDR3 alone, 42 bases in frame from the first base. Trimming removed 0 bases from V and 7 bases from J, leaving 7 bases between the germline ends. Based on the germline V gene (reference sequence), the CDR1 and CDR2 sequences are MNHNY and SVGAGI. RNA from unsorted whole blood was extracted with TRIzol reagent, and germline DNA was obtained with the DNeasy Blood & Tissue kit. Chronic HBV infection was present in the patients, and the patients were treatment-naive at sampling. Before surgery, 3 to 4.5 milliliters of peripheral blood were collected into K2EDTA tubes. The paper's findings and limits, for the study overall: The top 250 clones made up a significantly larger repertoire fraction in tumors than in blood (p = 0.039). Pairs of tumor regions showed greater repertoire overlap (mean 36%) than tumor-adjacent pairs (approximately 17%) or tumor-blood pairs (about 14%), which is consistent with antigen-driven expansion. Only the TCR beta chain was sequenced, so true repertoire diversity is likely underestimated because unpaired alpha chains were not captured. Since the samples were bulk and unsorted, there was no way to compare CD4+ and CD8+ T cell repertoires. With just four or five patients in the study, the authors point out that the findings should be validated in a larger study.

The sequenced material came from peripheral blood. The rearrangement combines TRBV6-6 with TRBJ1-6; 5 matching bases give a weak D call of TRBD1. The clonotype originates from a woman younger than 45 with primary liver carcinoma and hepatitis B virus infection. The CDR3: CASSYSGLNSPLHF. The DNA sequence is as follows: TGTGCCAGCAGTTACTCGGGACTCAATTCACCCCTCCACTTT.